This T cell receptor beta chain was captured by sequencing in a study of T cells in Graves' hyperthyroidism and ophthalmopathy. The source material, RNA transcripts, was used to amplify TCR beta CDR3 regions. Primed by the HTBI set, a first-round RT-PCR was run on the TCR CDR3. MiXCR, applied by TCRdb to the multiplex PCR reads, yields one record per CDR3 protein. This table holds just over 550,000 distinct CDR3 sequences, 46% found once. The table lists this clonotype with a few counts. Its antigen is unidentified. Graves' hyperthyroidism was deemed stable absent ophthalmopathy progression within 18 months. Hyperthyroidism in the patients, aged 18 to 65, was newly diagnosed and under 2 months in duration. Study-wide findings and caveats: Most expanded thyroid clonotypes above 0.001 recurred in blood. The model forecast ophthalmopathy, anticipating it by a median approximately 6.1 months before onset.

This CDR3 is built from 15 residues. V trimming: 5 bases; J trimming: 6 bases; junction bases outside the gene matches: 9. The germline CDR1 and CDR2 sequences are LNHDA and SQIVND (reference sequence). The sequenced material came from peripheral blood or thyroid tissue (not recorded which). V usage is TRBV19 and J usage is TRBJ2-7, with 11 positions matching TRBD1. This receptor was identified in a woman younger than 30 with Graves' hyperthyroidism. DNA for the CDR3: TGTGCCAGTAGTCCCGATGGACAGGGGGCTAGCGAGCAGTACTTC. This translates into CASSPDGQGASEQYF.